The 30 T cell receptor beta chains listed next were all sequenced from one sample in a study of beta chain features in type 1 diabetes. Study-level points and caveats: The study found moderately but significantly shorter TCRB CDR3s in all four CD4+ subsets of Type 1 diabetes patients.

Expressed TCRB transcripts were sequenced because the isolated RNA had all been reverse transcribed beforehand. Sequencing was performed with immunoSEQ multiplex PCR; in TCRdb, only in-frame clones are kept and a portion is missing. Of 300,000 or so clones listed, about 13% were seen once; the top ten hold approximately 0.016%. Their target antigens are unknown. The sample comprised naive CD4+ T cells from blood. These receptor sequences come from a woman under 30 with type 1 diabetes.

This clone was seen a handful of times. The CDR3 loop reads CASSLGELAYNEQFF. As DNA, the CDR3 is TGCGCCAGCAGCCTGGGGGAACTAGCTTACAATGAGCAGTTCTTC. This chain connects TRBV5-1 to TRBJ2-1, with D possibly TRBD2 on 6 matching bases. CDR1 and CDR2 (germline): SGHRS, YFSETQ. The CDR3 is 15 residues long. The V gene lost 4 bases and the J gene lost 4 bases, with 15 bases spanning the gap.

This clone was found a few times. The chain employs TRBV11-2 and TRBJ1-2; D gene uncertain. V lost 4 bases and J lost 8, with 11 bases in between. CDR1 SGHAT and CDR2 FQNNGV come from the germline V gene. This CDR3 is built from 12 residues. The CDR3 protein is CASSSRARGYTF. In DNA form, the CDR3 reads TGTGCCAGCAGCTCGAGAGCGAGGGGCTACACCTTC.

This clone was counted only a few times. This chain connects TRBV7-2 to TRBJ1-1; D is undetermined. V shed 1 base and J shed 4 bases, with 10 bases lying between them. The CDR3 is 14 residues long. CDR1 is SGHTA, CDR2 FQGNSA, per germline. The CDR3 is CASSLVGRVTEAFF. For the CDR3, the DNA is TGTGCCAGCAGCTTAGTGGGCCGAGTCACTGAAGCTTTCTTT.

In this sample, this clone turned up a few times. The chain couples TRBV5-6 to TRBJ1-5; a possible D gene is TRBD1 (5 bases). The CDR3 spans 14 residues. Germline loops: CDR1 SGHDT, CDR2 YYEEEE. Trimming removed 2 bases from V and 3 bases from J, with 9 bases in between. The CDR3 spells CASSFTGSNQPQHF. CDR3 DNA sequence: TGTGCCAGCAGCTTTACAGGCTCCAATCAGCCCCAGCATTTT.

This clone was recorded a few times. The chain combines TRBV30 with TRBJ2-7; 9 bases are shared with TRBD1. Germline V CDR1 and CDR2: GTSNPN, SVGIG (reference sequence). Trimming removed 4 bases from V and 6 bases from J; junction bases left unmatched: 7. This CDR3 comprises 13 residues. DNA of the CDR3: TGTGCCTGGATGACAGGGGGTAAGGGCGAGCAGTACTTC. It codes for CAWMTGGKGEQYF.

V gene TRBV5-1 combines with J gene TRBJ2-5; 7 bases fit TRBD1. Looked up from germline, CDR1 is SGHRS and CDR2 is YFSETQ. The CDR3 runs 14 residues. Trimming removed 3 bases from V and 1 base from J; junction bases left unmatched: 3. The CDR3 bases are TGCGCCAGCAGCTCGGGACAGTTCCAAGAGACCCAGTACTTC. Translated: CASSSGQFQETQYF.

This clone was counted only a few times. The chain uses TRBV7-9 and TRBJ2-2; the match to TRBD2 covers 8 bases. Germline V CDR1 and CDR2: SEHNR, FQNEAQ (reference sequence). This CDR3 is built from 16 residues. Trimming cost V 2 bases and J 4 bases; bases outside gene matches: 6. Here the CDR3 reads CASSLRGSGITGELFF. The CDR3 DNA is TGTGCCAGCAGCTTACGGGGTAGCGGGATCACCGGGGAGCTGTTTTTT.

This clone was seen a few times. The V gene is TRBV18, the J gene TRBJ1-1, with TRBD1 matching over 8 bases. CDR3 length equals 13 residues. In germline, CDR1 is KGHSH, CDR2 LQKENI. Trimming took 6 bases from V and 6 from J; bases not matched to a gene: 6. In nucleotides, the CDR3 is TGTGCCAGCTCCCCAGGGGGCGGAGCTGAAGCTTTCTTT. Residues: CASSPGGGAEAFF.

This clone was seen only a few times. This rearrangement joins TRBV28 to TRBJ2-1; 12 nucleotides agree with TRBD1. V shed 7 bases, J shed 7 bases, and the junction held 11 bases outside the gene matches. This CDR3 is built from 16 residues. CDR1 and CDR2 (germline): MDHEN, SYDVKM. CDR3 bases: TGTGCCAGCAACAAACCCGGGACAGGGGGCATAAATGAGCAGTTCTTC. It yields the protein CASNKPGTGGINEQFF.

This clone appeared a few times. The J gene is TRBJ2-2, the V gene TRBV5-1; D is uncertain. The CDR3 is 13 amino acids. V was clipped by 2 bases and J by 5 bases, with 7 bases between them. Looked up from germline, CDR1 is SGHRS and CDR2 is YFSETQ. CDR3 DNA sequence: TGCGCCAGCAGCTTCCCCTCGACCGGGGAGCTGTTTTTT. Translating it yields CASSFPSTGELFF.

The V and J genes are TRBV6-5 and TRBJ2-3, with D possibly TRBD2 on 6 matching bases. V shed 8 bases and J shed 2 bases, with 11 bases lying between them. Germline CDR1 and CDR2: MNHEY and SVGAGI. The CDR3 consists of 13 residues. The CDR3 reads CASRGRLTDTQYF. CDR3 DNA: TGTGCCAGCCGAGGGAGGCTCACAGATACGCAGTATTTT.

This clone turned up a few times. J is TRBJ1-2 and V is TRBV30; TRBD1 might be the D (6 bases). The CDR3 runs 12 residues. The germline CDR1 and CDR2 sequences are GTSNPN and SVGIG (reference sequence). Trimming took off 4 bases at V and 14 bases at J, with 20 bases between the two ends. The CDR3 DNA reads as TGTGCCTGGAAGGGGGAGGGAGGAGGGGCGACCTTC. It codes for CAWKGEGGGATF.

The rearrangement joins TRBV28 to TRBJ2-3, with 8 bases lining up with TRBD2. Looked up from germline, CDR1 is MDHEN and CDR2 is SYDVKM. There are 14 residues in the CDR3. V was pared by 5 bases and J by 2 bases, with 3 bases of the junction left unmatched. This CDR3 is CASSNSGVTDTQYF. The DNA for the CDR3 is TGTGCCAGCAGTAATAGCGGGGTCACAGATACGCAGTATTTT.

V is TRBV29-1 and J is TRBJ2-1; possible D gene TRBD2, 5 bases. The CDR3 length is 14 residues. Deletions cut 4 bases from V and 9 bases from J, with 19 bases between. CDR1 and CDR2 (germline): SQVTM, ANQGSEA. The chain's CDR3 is CSVGFSEVASEQFF. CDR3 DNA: TGCAGCGTTGGTTTTTCGGAGGTAGCAAGTGAGCAGTTCTTC.

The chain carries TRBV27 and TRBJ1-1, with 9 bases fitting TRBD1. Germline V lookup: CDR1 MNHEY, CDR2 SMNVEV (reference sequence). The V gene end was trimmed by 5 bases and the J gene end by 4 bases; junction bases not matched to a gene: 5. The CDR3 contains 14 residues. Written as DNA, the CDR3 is TGTGCCAGCAGTGTACAGACAGGGGGCACTGAAGCTTTCTTT. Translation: CASSVQTGGTEAFF.

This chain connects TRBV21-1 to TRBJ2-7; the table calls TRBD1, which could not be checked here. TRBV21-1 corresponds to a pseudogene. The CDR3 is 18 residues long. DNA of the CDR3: TGTGCCAGCAGCGAAAGAGAGGCGGATCGGGGACAGATCTACGAGCAGTACGTC. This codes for CASSEREADRGQIYEQYV.

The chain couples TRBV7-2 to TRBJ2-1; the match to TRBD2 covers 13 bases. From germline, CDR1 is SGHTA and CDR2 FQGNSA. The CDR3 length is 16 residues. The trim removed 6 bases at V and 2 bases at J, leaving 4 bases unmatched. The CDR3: CASRWTSGSPYNEQFF. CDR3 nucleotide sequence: TGTGCCAGCAGGTGGACTAGCGGGAGCCCCTACAATGAGCAGTTCTTC.

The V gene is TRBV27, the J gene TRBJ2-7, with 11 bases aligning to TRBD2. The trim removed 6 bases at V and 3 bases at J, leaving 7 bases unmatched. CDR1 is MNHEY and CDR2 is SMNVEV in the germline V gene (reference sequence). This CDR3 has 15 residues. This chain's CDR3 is CASRRGLAAYYEQYF. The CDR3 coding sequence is TGTGCCAGCAGAAGGGGACTAGCGGCTTACTACGAGCAGTACTTC.

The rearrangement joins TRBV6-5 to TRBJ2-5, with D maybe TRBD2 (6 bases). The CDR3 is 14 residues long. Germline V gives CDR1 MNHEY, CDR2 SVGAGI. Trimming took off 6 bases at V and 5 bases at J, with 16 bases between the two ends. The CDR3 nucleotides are TGTGCCAGCAGCTGGGGGACTGTATGGGAGACCCAGTACTTC. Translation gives CASSWGTVWETQYF.

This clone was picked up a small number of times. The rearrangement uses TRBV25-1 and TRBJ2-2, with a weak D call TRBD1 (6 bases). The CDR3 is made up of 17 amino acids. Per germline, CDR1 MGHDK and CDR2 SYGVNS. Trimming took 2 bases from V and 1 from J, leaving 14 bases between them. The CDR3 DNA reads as TGTGCCAGCAGTGAACCCCTAGGGGGTTTGAACACCGGGGAGCTGTTTTTT. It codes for CASSEPLGGLNTGELFF.

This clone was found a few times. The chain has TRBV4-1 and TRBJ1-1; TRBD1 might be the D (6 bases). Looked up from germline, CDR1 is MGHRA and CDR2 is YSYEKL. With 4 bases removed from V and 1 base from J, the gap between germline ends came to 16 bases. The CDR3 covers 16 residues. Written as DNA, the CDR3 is TGCGCCAGCAGCCCTGTCCCCGGGACACCGAACACTGAAGCTTTCTTT. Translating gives CASSPVPGTPNTEAFF.

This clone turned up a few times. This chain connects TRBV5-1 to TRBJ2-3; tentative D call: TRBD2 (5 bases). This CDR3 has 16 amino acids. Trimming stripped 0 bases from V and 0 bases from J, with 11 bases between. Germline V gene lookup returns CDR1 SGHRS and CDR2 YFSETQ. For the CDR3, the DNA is TGCGCCAGCAGCTTGGTCCTAGCTCCTAGCACAGATACGCAGTATTTT. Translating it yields CASSLVLAPSTDTQYF.

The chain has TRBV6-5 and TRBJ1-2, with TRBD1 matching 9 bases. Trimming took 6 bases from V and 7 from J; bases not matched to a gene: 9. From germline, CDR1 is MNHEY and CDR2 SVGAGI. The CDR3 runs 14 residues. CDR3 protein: CASRANRGHGGYTF. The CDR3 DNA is TGTGCCAGCAGGGCTAACAGGGGGCATGGTGGCTACACCTTC.

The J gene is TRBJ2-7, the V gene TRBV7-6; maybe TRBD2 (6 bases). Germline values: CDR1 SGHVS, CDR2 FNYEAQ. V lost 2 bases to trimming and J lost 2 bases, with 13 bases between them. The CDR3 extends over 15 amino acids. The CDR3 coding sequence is TGTGCCAGCAGCTTATCTAGTAGCGGAACCTACGAGCAGTACTTC. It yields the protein CASSLSSSGTYEQYF. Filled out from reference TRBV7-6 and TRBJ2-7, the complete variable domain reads GAGVSQSPRYKVTKRGQDVALRCDPISGHVSLYWYRQALGQGPEFLTYFNYEAQQDKSGLPNDRFSAERPEGSISTLTIQRTEQRDSAMYRCASSLSSSGTYEQYFGPGTRLTVT.

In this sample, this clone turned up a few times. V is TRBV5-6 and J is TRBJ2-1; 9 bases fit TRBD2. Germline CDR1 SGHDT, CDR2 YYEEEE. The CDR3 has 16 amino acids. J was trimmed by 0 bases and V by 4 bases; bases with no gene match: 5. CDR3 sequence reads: CASSKLAGFSYNEQFF. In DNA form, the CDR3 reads TGTGCCAGCAGCAAGCTAGCGGGATTCTCCTACAATGAGCAGTTCTTC.

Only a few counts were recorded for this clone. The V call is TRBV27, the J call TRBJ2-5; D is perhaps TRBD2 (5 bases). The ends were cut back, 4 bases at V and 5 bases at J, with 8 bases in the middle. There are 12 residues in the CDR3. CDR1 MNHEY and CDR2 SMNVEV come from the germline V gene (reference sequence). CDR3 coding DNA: TGTGCCAGCAGTTCCGGCGGGGAGACCCAGTACTTC. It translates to CASSSGGETQYF.

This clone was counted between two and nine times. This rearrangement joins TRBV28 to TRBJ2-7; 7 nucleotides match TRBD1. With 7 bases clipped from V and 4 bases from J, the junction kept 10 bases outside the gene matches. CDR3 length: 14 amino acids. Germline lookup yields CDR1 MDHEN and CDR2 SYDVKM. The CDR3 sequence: CASTMTGKKYEQYF. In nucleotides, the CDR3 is TGTGCCAGCACCATGACAGGGAAGAAGTACGAGCAGTACTTC.

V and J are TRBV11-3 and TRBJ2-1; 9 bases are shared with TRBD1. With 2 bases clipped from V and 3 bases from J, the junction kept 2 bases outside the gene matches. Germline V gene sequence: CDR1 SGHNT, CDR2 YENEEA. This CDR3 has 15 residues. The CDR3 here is CASSLRQGVYNEQFF. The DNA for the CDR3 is TGTGCCAGCAGCTTAAGACAGGGGGTCTACAATGAGCAGTTCTTC. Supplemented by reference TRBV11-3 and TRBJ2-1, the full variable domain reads EAGVVQSPRYKIIEKKQPVAFWCNPISGHNTLYWYLQNLGQGPELLIRYENEEAVDDSQLPKDRFSAERLKGVDSTLKIQPAELGDSAVYLCASSLRQGVYNEQFFGPGTRLTVL.

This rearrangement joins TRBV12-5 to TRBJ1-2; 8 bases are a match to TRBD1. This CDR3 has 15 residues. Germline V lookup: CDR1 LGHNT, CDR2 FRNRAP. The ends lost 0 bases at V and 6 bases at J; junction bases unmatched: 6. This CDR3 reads CASGLVLAGGNGYTF. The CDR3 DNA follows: TGTGCTAGTGGTTTGGTACTAGCAGGGGGCAATGGCTACACCTTC.

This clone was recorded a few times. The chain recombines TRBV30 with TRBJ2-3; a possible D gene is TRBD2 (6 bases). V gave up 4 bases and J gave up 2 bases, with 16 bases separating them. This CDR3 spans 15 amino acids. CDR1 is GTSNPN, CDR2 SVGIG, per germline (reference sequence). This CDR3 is CAWTGLADNTDTQYF. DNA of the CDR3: TGTGCCTGGACGGGACTCGCAGATAACACAGATACGCAGTATTTT.